Listed here is a single T cell receptor beta chain. Reverse transcription used roughly 0.5 to 1 ug RNA and random hexamers. By means of immunoSEQ multiplex PCR, TCR beta CDR3 spanning 54 Vbeta and 13 Jbeta underwent amplification. TCRdb re-analysed the immunoSEQ multiplex PCR reads in MiXCR, keeping a single row per CDR3 protein. This sample carries about 300,000 distinct CDR3 sequences, approximately 85% of them seen once, and the ten largest clones take about 0.11%. These data belong to a study of CD8 T cells in Susac syndrome. CD8+ and CD4+ T cells circulating in blood were sequenced for TCR beta. Sequenced input: CD8+ T cells from PBMCs. This sequence was found in a human donor with multiple sclerosis.

CDR3 nucleotide sequence: TGTGCCATCAGTGAGATAGCGGGGAGCTCCTACGAGCAGTACTTC. Its protein product is CAISEIAGSSYEQYF. The rearrangement joins TRBV10-3 to TRBJ2-7, with TRBD2 matching over 8 bases. V trimming: 2 bases; J trimming: 0 bases; junction bases outside the gene matches: 3. The CDR3 loop spans 15 amino acids. Per germline, CDR1 ENHRY and CDR2 SYGVKD.